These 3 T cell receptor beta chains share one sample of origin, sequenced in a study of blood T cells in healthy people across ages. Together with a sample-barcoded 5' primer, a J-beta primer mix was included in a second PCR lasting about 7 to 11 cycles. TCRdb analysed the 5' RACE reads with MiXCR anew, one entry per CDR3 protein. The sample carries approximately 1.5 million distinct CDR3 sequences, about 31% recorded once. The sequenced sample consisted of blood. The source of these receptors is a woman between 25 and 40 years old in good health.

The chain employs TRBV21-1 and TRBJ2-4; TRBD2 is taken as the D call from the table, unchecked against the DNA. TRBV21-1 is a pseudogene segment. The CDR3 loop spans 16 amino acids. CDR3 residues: CASSKGLTAATHIQYF. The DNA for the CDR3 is TGTGCCAGCAGCAAAGGCCTCACCGCAGCCACCCACATTCAGTACTTC.

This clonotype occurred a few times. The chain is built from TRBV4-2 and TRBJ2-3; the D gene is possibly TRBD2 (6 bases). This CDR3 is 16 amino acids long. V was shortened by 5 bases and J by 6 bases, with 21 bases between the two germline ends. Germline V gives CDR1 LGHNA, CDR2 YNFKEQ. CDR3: CASSTRLGGVGDTQYF. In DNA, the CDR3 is TGTGCCAGCAGCACTCGACTAGGAGGGGTAGGGGATACGCAGTATTTT.

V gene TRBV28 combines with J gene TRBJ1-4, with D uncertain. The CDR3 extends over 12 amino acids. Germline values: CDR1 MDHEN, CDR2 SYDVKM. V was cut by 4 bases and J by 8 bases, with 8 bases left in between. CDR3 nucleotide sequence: TGTGCCAGCAGTTGGACTGAAGAAAAACTGTTTTTT. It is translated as CASSWTEEKLFF. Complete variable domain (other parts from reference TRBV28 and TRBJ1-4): DVKVTQSSRYLVKRTGEKVFLECVQDMDHENMFWYRQDPGLGLRLIYFSYDVKMKEKGDIPEGYSVSREKKERFSLILESASTNQTSMYLCASSWTEEKLFFGSGTQLSVL.